This T cell receptor (beta chain) was profiled in a study of CD8 T cells in Susac syndrome (dated by TCRdb to 2018 to 2020). For the wider study: Whether CD8+ T cell activation and differentiation in Susac syndrome was antigen driven was tested using repertoire sequencing. CD8+ T cell repertoire clonality was compared between fewer than 13 healthy donors, approximately 14 Susac syndrome patients and some 15 multiple sclerosis patients. Broader findings and caveats from the paper: The study acknowledged that relatively few individuals were included in the TCR sequencing and HLA analysis.

Peripheral blood CD8+ and CD4+ T cells from healthy donors, Susac syndrome patients and multiple sclerosis patients were profiled using high-throughput TCR beta sequencing. Multiple sclerosis controls were treatment-naive patients with stable or active relapsing-remitting disease fulfilling revised McDonald criteria. Bulk CD8+ and CD4+ T cells were purified by magnetic negative isolation, while CD8+ TEMRA cells were enriched using FACS. Blood was drawn into EDTA tubes, processed within 24 hours, and PBMCs were isolated by density gradient centrifugation. PBMCs intended for TCR sequencing were cryopreserved in liquid nitrogen and thawed later in a water bath at 37 degrees C. A purity of at least 90% was achieved for sorted or isolated CD4+, CD8+ and CD8+ TEMRA cells. The CDR3, from cysteine to phenylalanine, totals 19 residues. Left in the record is the CDR3 DNA by itself, 57 bases read in frame from the first base. CDR1 is given as SNHLY and CDR2 as FYNNEI, both from the germline V gene. Germline trimming amounts to 6 bases on V and 0 bases on J, with 14 as the count of junction bases outside the gene matches.

Points on this clonotype: The antigen it recognizes is unknown. No base quality information exists; no much larger clone differs at one position.

RNA was extracted using the RNeasy kit, and about 0.45 to 1 microgram was reverse transcribed with random hexamers. The immunoSEQ multiplex PCR assay, which covers 54 Vbeta and 13 Jbeta segments, was used to amplify TCR beta CDR3 regions. To correct PCR amplification bias, a synthetic template baseline was used for both primer optimization and computational correction. In the source study's methods: Reads were annotated to V, D and J genes per IMGT and analyzed with immunoSEQ Analyzer, keeping only productive sequences. To calculate clonality, Shannon entropy was normalized by log2 of the number of productive unique sequences and then subtracted from one. For each patient and control, public and private clones were evaluated among the 100 most prevalent clones. Susac-specific clones were defined as absent from healthy and MS cohorts, approximately 1,000 published viral clones and other ImmuneACCESS disease sequences. The public reads were run again by TCRdb, first through fastp at Q25 and then through MiXCR, and only productive beta chains were kept. One record per CDR3 amino acid sequence lists the most common genes and DNA. TCRdb, not the original authors, processed these V and J calls. Recorded for this sample are approximately 300,000 distinct CDR3 sequences; roughly 85% of them occurred a single time. The ten largest clones add up to approximately 0.2% of the sample.

The sequenced sample was CD8+ T cells from PBMCs. This chain is built from TRBV2 and TRBJ2-6; 7 bases in the junction line up with TRBD1. The receptor was isolated from a human donor with multiple sclerosis. The DNA is as follows: TGTGCCAGCAGGGAAAGGGTTCGGGACAGTAGCTCTGGGGCCAACGTCCTGACTTTC. Its translation is CASRERVRDSSSGANVLTF.